A selection of T cell receptor beta chains follows, all from one sample in a study of metastatic and nonmetastatic thyroid tumors. TCRdb reprocessed the PCR reads using MiXCR. The sample consists of about 16,000 clones, around 13% of them appearing once. The sequenced material came from tumor tissue. The receptors derive from a female donor with papillary thyroid cancer or a benign thyroid nodule (not recorded which). Some clones in this sample may be carry-over from other donors' samples. Each CDR3 is given with its conserved first and last residue. The D gene is left open where the match is weak. Some rows have no size entry. The others give once, few or many, or a class for an expanded clone.

TRBV5-1	TRBD2	TRBJ2-1	many	TGCGCCAGCAGCTTGGTTGCGGGGGGGCTGAATGAGCAGTTCTTC	CASSLVAGGLNEQFF
TRBV18	TRBD1	TRBJ1-1	many	TGTGCCAGCTCACCTCAGACAGGGCAGAACACTGAAGCTTTCTTT	CASSPQTGQNTEAFF
TRBV20-1	NA	TRBJ2-6	NA	TGCAGTGCTAGCCACGGTAACGACGTCCTGACTTTC	CSASHGNDVLTF
TRBV30	TRBD1	TRBJ1-6	many	TGTGCCTGGAGTCCGTGGACAGGAGGTTCACCCCTCCACTTT	CAWSPWTGGSPLHF
TRBV20-1	TRBD2	TRBJ2-2	medium-sized	TGCAGTGCTAGTGGGTTAGCGGGGGGTTTATACACCGGGGAGCTGTTTTTT	CSASGLAGGLYTGELFF
TRBV18	NA	TRBJ2-2	many	TGTGCCAGCTCATCCATGGGAGCCGGGGAGCTGTTTTTT	CASSSMGAGELFF
TRBV15	NA	TRBJ1-6	few	TGTGCCACCAGCAGAGAAACGTCAAAGCCCCTCCACTTT	CATSRETSKPLHF
TRBV30	TRBD1	TRBJ2-3	NA	TGTGCCTGGAGTGAAGGCCCCCAGGGACAGGGCCCAGATACGCAGTATTTT	CAWSEGPQGQGPDTQYF
TRBV10-1	NA	TRBJ2-7	few	TGCGCCAGCAGTAAGGGACGTTTTTTTCCCTACGAGCAGTACTTC	CASSKGRFFPYEQYF
TRBV3-1	NA	TRBJ2-7	medium-sized	TGTGCCAGCAGCCCCCGGCTGGAATACGAGCAGTACTTC	CASSPRLEYEQYF
TRBV4-3	TRBD1	TRBJ2-3	NA	TGCGCCAGCAGCCAGGCGACAGGGTATTTCACTGATACGCAGTATTTT	CASSQATGYFTDTQYF
TRBV6-4	NA	TRBJ1-5	few	TGTGCCAGCAGTGAGGGCCCAAATCAGCCCCAGCATTTT	CASSEGPNQPQHF
TRBV27	TRBD2	TRBJ2-1	many	TGTGCCAGCAGTTTACTAGCGGGAATCGGAAATGAGCAGTTCTTC	CASSLLAGIGNEQFF
TRBV2	TRBD1	TRBJ2-7	many	TGTGCCAGCAGCCCGTGGACAGGCGAGCAGTACTTC	CASSPWTGEQYF
TRBV12-3/TRBV12-4	NA	TRBJ1-3	many	TGTGCCAGCAGTTCCAGGGGAACCATATATTTT	CASSSRGTIYF
TRBV5-1	NA	TRBJ1-2	many	TGCGCCAGCGCCGGCCAAAACTATGGCTACACCTTC	CASAGQNYGYTF
TRBV20-1	NA	TRBJ2-1	many	TGCAGTGCTGTCCGACCCCCCTACAATGAGCAGTCCTTC	CSAVRPPYNEQSF
TRBV30	NA	TRBJ2-2	NA	TGTGCCTGGAGTTATCGAGCTAACGGGGAGCTGTTTTTT	CAWSYRANGELFF
TRBV6-2/TRBV6-3	NA	TRBJ1-2	many	TGTGCCAGCAGACGGACAGACGATTATGGCTACACCTTC	CASRRTDDYGYTF
TRBV11-2	TRBD1	TRBJ2-1	medium-sized	TGTGCCAGCAGCACCCGCGGGACAGGGGGGAACAATGAGCAGTTCTTC	CASSTRGTGGNNEQFF
TRBV6-7	TRBD1	TRBJ1-5	many	TGTGCCAGCAGTTACTCGGGACAGGGGCCCTTTAGCAATCAGCCCCAGCATTTT	CASSYSGQGPFSNQPQHF
TRBV14	TRBD1	TRBJ1-4	NA	TGTGCCAGCAGCCCCAGGGGGTGCACTAATGAAAAACTGTTTTTT	CASSPRGCTNEKLFF
TRBV27	TRBD2	TRBJ2-7	few	TGTGCCAGCAGTTTGGGACTAGGCCTCTCCTACGAGCAGTACTTC	CASSLGLGLSYEQYF
TRBV5-4	TRBD1	TRBJ2-1	many	TGTGCCAGCAGCGCCGCGACAGGGGGCTCCTACAATGAGCAGTTCTTC	CASSAATGGSYNEQFF
TRBV20-1	NA	TRBJ1-1	many	TGCAGTGCTAGAGAGCTGAGGGAGAACACTGAAGCTTTCTTT	CSARELRENTEAFF
TRBV7-6	NA	TRBJ2-2	many	TGTGCCAGCAGCTTAGTCGGCCAATCCGGGGAGCTGTTTTTT	CASSLVGQSGELFF
TRBV9	NA	TRBJ1-4	few	TGTGCCAGCAGCGTCCCTGAAAAACTTTTTTTT	CASSVPEKLFF
TRBV13	TRBD1	TRBJ1-2	medium-sized	TGTGCCAGCAGCTCGACAGGGGGCTGGAACTATGGCTACACCTTC	CASSSTGGWNYGYTF
TRBV18	TRBD1	TRBJ2-7	many	TGTGCCAGCTCACCGGGACAGGGTATCTACGAGCAGTACTTC	CASSPGQGIYEQYF
TRBV4-1	TRBD1	TRBJ1-6	medium-sized	TGCGCCAGCAGCCAAGCTCTTGACAGGGCATACTCACCCCTCCACTTT	CASSQALDRAYSPLHF
TRBV20-1	NA	TRBJ2-3	many	TGCAGTGCTAGAGCCCGGTGGGGGTGGGGCACAGATACGCAGTATTTT	CSARARWGWGTDTQYF
TRBV20-1	NA	TRBJ1-3	NA	TGCAGTGCTAGCCGGAGGTGGGGGGATGGAGACACCATATATTTT	CSASRRWGDGDTIYF
TRBV6-2/TRBV6-3	NA	TRBJ2-7	NA	TGTGCCAGCAGTTACGGTGTAGAGGGGTTTCGAAGCTACGAGCAGTACTTC	CASSYGVEGFRSYEQYF
TRBV5-1	TRBD2	TRBJ2-3	many	TGCGCCAGCAGCCCTCGACTAGCGGGAGATGGCACAGATACGCAGTATTTT	CASSPRLAGDGTDTQYF
TRBV7-2	TRBD1	TRBJ1-1	many	TGTGCCAGCAGCCCGGACAGGGATTGGACTGAAGCTTTCTTT	CASSPDRDWTEAFF
TRBV9	NA	TRBJ2-2	many	TGTGCCAGCAGCGTAGATGAATCTTTCCCCGGGGAGCTGTTTTTT	CASSVDESFPGELFF
TRBV6-1	NA	TRBJ1-6	many	TGTGCCAGCAGTGAAGGGACAGCGGGTAATTCACCCCTCCACTTT	CASSEGTAGNSPLHF
TRBV9	TRBD1	TRBJ1-3	many	TGTGCCAGCACGACAGGGCCATCAGGAAACACCATATATTTT	CASTTGPSGNTIYF
TRBV15	NA	TRBJ1-5	NA	TGTGCCACCAGCAGAGGACAGGTCCAAGAGCCCCAGCATTTT	CATSRGQVQEPQHF
TRBV20-1	NA	TRBJ1-1	many	TGCAGTGCTAGAAGGGATGCGAACACTGAAGCTTTCTTT	CSARRDANTEAFF
TRBV6-2/TRBV6-3	NA	TRBJ1-5	few	TGTGCCAGCAGCTACAATCAGCCCCAGCATTTT	CASSYNQPQHF
TRBV6-5	TRBD1	TRBJ1-5	many	TGTGCCAGCAGTTACTTACCCGGACAGGTTAGCAATCAGCCCCAGCATTTT	CASSYLPGQVSNQPQHF
TRBV6-5	NA	TRBJ2-1	many	TGTGCCAGCAGTTCTGGAGCGGACCCCTACAATGAGCAGTTCTTC	CASSSGADPYNEQFF
TRBV7-2	NA	TRBJ2-2	NA	TGTGCCAGCAGGGGGGTCGTGTACACCGGGGAGCTGTTTTTT	CASRGVVYTGELFF